The sequence of this TCR beta chain was determined in a study of T-cell reconstitution after alpha-beta-depleted transplantation in children. There are a few counts of this clonotype. For TCRbeta, the library was prepared with unique molecular identifiers. TCRdb recomputed calls from the PCR reads with MiXCR, one row per CDR3 protein. Here the sample spans roughly 100,000 distinct CDR3 sequences, about 6.8% being singletons. The CDR3 has 18 residues. CDR1 and CDR2 (germline): MRHNA, SNTAGT. Trimming left V 5 bases short and J 0 bases short, with 21 bases between. The material was PBMCs, obtained before TCRalphabeta/CD19-depleted stem cell transplant. V usage is TRBV6-4 and J usage is TRBJ2-3; weak D call: TRBD2 (7 bases). This clonotype originated in a boy aged 2 to 9 with acute lymphoblastic leukemia, due to receive a stem cell transplant. The CDR3 here is CASSPHGGGDPSTDTQYF. The DNA for the CDR3 is TGTGCCAGCAGTCCGCATGGCGGGGGCGATCCTAGCACAGATACGCAGTATTTT.